The clone carrying this TCR beta chain was seen more than once but under ten times. Its antigen remains unidentified. TCRdb re-called the 5' RACE reads with MiXCR, one entry per CDR3 protein. This sample carries 250,000 to 400,000 distinct CDR3 sequences, roughly 3.9% of them seen once, and the ten largest clones take under 30%. Germline V gene sequence: CDR1 LGHNA, CDR2 YSLEER. This CDR3 contains 17 residues. V gave up 0 bases and J gave up 0 bases, with 9 bases separating them. This record belongs to a study of T cells after yellow fever vaccination. Study-wide results and caveats: Contaminants from the bulk population, in the form of abundant clonotypes, could be found in FACS-sorted repertoires.

V usage is TRBV4-3 and J usage is TRBJ2-6, with D unclear. The receptor's source is a man between 18 and 35 years old who received the YFV17D yellow fever vaccine. The sample here was PBMCs, taken 5 days after the yellow fever booster vaccination. The CDR3 region is CASSQDLVGSGANVLTF. Here the CDR3 DNA reads TGCGCCAGCAGCCAAGATCTCGTGGGCTCTGGGGCCAACGTCCTGACTTTC.